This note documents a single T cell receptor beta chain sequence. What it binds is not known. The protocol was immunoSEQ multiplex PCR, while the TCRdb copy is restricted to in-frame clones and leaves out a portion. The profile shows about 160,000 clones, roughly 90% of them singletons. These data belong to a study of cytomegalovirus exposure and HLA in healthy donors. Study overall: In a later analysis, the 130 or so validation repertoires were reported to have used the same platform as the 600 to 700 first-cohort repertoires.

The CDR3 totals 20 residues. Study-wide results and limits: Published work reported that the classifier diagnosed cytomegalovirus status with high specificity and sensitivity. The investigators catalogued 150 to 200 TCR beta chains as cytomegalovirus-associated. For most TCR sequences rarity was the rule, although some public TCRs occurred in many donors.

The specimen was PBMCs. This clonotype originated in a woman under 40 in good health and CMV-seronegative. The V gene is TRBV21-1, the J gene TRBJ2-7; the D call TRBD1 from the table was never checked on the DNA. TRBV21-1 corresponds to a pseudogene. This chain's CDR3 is CASSKSYPVLGQGGPYEQYF. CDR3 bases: TGTGCCAGCAGCAAATCCTATCCCGTACTCGGACAGGGAGGTCCCTACGAGCAGTACTTC.